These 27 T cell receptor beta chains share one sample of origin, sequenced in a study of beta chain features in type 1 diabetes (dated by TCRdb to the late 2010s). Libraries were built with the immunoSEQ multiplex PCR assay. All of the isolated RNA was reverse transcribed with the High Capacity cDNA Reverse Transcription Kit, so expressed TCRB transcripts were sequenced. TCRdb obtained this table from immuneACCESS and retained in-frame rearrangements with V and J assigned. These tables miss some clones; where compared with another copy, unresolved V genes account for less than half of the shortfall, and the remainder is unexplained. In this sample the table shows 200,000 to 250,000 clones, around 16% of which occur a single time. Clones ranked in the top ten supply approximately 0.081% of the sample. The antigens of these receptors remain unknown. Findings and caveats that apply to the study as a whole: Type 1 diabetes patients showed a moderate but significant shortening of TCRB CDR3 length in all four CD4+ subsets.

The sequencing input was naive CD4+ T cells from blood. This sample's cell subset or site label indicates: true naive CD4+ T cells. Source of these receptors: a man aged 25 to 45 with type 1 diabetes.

The CDR3 region is CASSLTSGRVSDTQYF. The CDR3, as DNA: TGTGCCAGCAGCCTGACTAGCGGGAGGGTGTCAGATACGCAGTATTTT. The J gene is TRBJ2-3, the V gene TRBV11-2; 14 nucleotides agree with TRBD2. CDR3 length: 16 residues. CDR1 and CDR2 from the germline V gene are SGHAT and FQNNGV. The junction had 5 bases not matched to a gene; V was cut back by 5 bases and J by 4 bases. Variable domain in full (rest from reference TRBV11-2 and TRBJ2-3): EAGVAQSPRYKIIEKRQSVAFWCNPISGHATLYWYQQILGQGPKLLIQFQNNGVVDDSQLPKDRFSAERLKGVDSTLKIQPAKLEDSAVYLCASSLTSGRVSDTQYFGPGTRLTVL.

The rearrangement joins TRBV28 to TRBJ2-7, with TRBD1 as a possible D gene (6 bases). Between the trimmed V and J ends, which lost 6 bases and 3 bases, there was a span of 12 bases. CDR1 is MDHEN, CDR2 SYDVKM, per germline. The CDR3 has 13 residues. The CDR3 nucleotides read TGTGCCAGCAGCCGGGACATTCTCTACGAGCAGTACTTC. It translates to CASSRDILYEQYF. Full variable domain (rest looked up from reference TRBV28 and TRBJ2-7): DVKVTQSSRYLVKRTGEKVFLECVQDMDHENMFWYRQDPGLGLRLIYFSYDVKMKEKGDIPEGYSVSREKKERFSLILESASTNQTSMYLCASSRDILYEQYFGPGTRLTVT.

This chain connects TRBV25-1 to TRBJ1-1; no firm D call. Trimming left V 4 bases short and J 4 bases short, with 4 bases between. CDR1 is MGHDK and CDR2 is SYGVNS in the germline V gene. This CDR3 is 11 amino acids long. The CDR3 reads CASSGVTEAFF. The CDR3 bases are TGTGCCAGCAGTGGGGTCACTGAAGCTTTCTTT.

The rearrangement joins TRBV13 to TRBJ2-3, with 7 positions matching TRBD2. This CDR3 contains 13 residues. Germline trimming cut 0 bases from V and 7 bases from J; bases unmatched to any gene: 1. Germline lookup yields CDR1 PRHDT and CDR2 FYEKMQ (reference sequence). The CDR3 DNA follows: TGTGCCAGCAGCTTAGGCGGGGGGTATACGCAGTATTTT. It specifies CASSLGGGYTQYF. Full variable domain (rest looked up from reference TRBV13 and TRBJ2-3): AAGVIQSPRHLIKEKRETATLKCYPIPRHDTVYWYQQGPGQDPQFLISFYEKMQSDKGSIPDRFSAQQFSDYHSELNMSSLELGDSALYFCASSLGGGYTQYFGPGTRLTVL.

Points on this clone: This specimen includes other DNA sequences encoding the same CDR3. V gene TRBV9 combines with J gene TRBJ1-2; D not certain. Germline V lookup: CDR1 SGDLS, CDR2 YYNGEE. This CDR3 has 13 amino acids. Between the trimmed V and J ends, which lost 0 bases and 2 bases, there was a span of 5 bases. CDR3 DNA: TGTGCCAGCAGCGTAGCTACAAACTATGGCTACACCTTC. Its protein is CASSVATNYGYTF. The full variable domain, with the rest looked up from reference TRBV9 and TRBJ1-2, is DSGVTQTPKHLITATGQRVTLRCSPRSGDLSVYWYQQSLDQGLQFLIQYYNGEERAKGNILERFSAQQFPDLHSELNLSSLELGDSALYFCASSVATNYGYTFGSGTRLTVV.

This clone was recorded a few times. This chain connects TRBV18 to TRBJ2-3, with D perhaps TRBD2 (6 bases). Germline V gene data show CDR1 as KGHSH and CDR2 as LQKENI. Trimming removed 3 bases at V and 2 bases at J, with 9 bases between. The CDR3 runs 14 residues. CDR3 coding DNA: TGTGCCAGCTCACCTTCTAGCGACACAGATACGCAGTATTTT. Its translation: CASSPSSDTDTQYF.

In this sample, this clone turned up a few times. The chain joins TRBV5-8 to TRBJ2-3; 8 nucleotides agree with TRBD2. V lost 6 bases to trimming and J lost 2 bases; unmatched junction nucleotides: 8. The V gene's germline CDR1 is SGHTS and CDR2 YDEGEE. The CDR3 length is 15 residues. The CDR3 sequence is CASTRSGAFTDTQYF. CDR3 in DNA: TGTGCCAGCACCCGTAGCGGGGCCTTCACAGATACGCAGTATTTT.

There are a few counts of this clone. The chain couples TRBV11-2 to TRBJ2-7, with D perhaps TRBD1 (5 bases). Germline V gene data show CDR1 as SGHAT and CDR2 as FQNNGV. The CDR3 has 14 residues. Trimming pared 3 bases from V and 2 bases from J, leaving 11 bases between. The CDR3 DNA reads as TGTGCCAGCAGCTTCCGACAGAGAACCTACGAGCAGTACTTC. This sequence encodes CASSFRQRTYEQYF.

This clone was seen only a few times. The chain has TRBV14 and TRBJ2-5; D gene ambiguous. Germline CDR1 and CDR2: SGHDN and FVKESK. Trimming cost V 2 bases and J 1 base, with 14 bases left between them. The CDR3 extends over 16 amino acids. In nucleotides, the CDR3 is TGTGCCAGCAGCCAAATCTCGGCAGTAGTCCAAGAGACCCAGTACTTC. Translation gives CASSQISAVVQETQYF.

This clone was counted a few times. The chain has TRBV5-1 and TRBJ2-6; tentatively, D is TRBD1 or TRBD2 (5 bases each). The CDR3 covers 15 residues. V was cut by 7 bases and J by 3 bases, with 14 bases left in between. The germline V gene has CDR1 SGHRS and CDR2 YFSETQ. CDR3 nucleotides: TGCGCCAGCTGGCAGGGACCCTTTGGGGCCAACGTCCTGACTTTC. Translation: CASWQGPFGANVLTF.

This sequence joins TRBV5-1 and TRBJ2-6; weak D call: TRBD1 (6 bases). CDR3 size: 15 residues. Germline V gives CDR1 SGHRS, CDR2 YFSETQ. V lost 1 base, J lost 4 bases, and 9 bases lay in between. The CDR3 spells CASSLPGAGANVLTF. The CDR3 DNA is TGCGCCAGCAGCTTGCCAGGGGCCGGGGCCAACGTCCTGACTTTC.

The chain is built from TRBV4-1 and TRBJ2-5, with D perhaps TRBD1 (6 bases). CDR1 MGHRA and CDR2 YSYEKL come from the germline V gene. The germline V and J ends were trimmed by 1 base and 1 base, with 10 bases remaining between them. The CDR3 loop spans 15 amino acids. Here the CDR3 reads CASSQVTGPQETQYF. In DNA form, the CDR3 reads TGCGCCAGCAGCCAAGTCACAGGGCCCCAAGAGACCCAGTACTTC.

The CDR3 DNA follows: TGTGCCAGCAGCGCAGGACTAAGGACATCTGGGGCCAACGTCCTGACTTTC. This translates into CASSAGLRTSGANVLTF. The chain is built from TRBV9 and TRBJ2-6, with D perhaps matching TRBD2 (6 bases). This CDR3 has 17 residues. Germline values: CDR1 SGDLS, CDR2 YYNGEE. Deletions cut 3 bases from V and 1 base from J, with 14 bases between.

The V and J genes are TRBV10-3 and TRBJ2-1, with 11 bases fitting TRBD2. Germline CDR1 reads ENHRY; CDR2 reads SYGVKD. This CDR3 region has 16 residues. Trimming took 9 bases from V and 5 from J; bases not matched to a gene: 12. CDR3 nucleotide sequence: TGTGCCATTCGACCGCGACTAGCGGGATCAAACAATGAGCAGTTCTTC. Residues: CAIRPRLAGSNNEQFF.

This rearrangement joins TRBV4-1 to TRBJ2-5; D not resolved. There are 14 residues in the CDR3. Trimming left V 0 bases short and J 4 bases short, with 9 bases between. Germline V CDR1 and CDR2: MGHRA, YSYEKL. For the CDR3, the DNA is TGCGCCAGCAGCCAAGATCCGCCTGGAGAGACCCAGTACTTC. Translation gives CASSQDPPGETQYF.

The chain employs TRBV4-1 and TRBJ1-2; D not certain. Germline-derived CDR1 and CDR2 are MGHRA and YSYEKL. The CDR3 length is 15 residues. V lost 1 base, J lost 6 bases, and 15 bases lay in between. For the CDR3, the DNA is TGCGCCAGCAGCCAAGTGGGTGTTATCCGGAATGGCTACACCTTC. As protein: CASSQVGVIRNGYTF.

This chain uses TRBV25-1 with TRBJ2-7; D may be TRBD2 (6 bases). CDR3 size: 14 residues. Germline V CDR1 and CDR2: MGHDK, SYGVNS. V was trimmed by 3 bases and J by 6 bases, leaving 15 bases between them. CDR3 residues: CASSDSDGGREQYF. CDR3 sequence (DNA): TGTGCCAGCAGTGATTCGGACGGGGGTCGCGAGCAGTACTTC.

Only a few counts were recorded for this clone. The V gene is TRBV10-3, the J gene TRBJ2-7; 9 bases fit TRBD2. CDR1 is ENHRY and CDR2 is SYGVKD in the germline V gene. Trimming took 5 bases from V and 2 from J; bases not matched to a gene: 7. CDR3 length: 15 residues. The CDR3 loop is CAISSNSGSPYEQYF. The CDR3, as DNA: TGTGCCATCAGTTCGAATAGCGGGAGCCCCTACGAGCAGTACTTC.

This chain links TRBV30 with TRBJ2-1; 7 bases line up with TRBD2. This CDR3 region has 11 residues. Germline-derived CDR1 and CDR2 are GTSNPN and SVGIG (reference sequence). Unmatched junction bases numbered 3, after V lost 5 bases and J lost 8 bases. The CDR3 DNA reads TGTGCCTGGGTAGCGGGCGATGAGCAGTTCTTC. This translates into CAWVAGDEQFF.

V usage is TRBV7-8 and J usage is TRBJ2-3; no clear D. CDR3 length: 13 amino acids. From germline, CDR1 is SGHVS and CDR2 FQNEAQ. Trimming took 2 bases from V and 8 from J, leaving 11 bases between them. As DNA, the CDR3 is TGTGCCAGCAGCTTACCAGCAGGTGGTACGCAGTATTTT. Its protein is CASSLPAGGTQYF.

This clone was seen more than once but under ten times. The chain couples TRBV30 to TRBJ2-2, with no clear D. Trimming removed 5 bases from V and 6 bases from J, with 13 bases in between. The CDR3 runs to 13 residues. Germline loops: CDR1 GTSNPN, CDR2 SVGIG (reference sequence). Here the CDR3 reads CAWLGTNAGELFF. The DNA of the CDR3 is TGTGCCTGGCTGGGCACAAACGCCGGGGAGCTGTTTTTT.

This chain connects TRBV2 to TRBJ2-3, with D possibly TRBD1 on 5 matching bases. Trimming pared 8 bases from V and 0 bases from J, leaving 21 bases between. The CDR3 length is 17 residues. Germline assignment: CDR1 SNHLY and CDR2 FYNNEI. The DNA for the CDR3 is TGTGCCAGCCACTTCCAGGGTATACAATTAAGCACAGATACGCAGTATTTT. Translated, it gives CASHFQGIQLSTDTQYF.

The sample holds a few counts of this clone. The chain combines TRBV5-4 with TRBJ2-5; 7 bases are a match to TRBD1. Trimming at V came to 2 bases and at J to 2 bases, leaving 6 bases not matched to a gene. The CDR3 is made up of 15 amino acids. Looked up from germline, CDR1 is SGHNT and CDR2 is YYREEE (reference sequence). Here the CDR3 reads CASSFVTGAQETQYF. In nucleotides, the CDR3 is TGTGCCAGCAGCTTCGTCACAGGGGCTCAAGAGACCCAGTACTTC.

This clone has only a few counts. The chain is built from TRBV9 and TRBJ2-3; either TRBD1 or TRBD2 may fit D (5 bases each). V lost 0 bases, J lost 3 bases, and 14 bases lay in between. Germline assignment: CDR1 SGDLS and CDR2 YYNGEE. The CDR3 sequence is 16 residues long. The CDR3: CASSVGGAGRTDTQYF. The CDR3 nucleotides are TGTGCCAGCAGCGTAGGAGGGGCGGGCCGGACAGATACGCAGTATTTT.

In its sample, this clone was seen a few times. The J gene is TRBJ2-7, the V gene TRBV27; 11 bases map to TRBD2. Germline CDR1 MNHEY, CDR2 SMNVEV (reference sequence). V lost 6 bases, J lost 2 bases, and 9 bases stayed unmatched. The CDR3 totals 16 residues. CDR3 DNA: TGTGCCAGCAGCTCCATCTCTAGCGGGAGGACCTACGAGCAGTACTTC. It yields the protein CASSSISSGRTYEQYF.

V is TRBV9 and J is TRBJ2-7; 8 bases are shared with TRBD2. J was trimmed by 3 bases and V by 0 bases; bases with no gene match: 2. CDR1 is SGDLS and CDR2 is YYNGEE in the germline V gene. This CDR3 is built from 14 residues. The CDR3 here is CASSVGTSYYEQYF. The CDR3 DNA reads TGTGCCAGCAGCGTAGGGACTAGCTACTACGAGCAGTACTTC. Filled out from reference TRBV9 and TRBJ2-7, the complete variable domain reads DSGVTQTPKHLITATGQRVTLRCSPRSGDLSVYWYQQSLDQGLQFLIQYYNGEERAKGNILERFSAQQFPDLHSELNLSSLELGDSALYFCASSVGTSYYEQYFGPGTRLTVT.

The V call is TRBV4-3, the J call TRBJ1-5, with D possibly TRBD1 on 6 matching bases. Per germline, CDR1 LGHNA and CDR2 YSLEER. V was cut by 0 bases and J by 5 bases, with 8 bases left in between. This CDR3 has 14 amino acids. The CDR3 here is CASSQEQGDQPQHF. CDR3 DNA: TGCGCCAGCAGCCAAGAACAGGGTGATCAGCCCCAGCATTTT.